The following is a TCR beta chain sequence with its context. This entry is derived from a study of blood T cell repertoires in COVID-19. Turning to the study itself: PBMCs, B-cell-depleted T cells, or T cells provided the cDNA or gDNA that made up the material.

The repertoire was sequenced with immunoSEQ multiplex PCR; TCRdb's copy has only in-frame clones and lacks some. Found here are about 280,000 clones, around 86% of them singletons; the top ten hold roughly 2.2%. Sequencing was carried out using peripheral blood. The clonotype was recovered from a man aged 50-59 years with acute or convalescent COVID-19.

Written as DNA, the CDR3 is TGTGCCAGCAGCCCTGGATATCGGAGTGAAAAACTGTTTTTT. Protein sequence: CASSPGYRSEKLFF. This chain joins TRBV3-1 (or the pseudogene TRBV3-2) and TRBJ1-4; unclear D gene. The CDR3 length is 14 residues. Trimming removed 4 bases at V and 7 bases at J, with 13 bases between. Germline CDR1 and CDR2: LGHDT and YNNKEL (reference sequence).